The subject of this entry is one TCR beta chain. Its cognate antigen is unknown. This sample is drawn from a study of cytomegalovirus exposure and HLA in healthy donors. General study findings and limits: As was reported, the classifier diagnosed cytomegalovirus status with high specificity and sensitivity. Apparent HLA restriction characterized most CMV-associated TCR beta chains in a later analysis.

PCR was performed using 60 Vbeta and 13 Jbeta primers. The table came from immunoSEQ multiplex PCR; TCRdb's copy has only in-frame clones and leaves some out. The sample carries more than 95,000 clones, 78% recorded once. V was shortened by 6 bases and J by 2 bases, with 10 bases between the two germline ends. This CDR3 has 13 amino acids. Per the germline V gene, CDR1 is MNHNS and CDR2 is SASEGT. This clonotype was sampled from a woman in her thirties or forties in good health and CMV-seronegative. J is TRBJ1-1 and V is TRBV6-1, with a weak D call TRBD1 (6 bases). The sequencing input was PBMCs. The CDR3 is CASSRGGNTEAFF. The DNA for the CDR3 is TGTGCCAGCAGCAGGGGCGGTAACACTGAAGCTTTCTTT.